This entry features one TCR beta chain sequence. A much larger clone differs by one base, so this may be a read error. The template was total RNA from unfractionated whole blood. The entry originates in a study of human T cells and chemical hapten exposure. CDR1 and CDR2 from the germline V gene are MNHEY and SVGAGI. There are 14 residues in the CDR3. TCRdb re-analysed the 5' RACE reads in MiXCR, keeping a single row per CDR3 protein. The sample gives more than 140,000 distinct CDR3 sequences, about 4.3% of which show up once; more than 1.2% is in the top ten. The chain has TRBV6-5 and TRBJ1-2; the D is unclear. This sequence was found in a female donor in good health. DNA for the CDR3: TGTGCCAGCAGCCTCCGTAGTATTGGCTATGGCTACAACTTC. As protein: CASSLRSIGYGYNF.